One sample yielded the 27 T cell receptor beta chains listed below, sequenced in a study of T cell responses to AZD1222 COVID-19 vaccine (dated by TCRdb to the early 2020s). Preparation of the library involved the immunoSEQ multiplex PCR assay. Held by TCRdb, this immuneACCESS table contains in-frame sequences only and omits some clones. Under half of the omission traces to an unresolved V gene where checked; the cause of the rest is unknown. Here the sample has fewer than 200,000 clones; approximately 94% occur a single time. The ten largest clonotypes hold 1.6% of the sample. The time point label, read with the paper, signifies: about 28 days (+/-7) after the second vaccine dose. This specimen consisted of peripheral blood, obtained 28 days after the second AZD1222 dose. These receptors were taken from an adult who received the AZD1222 COVID-19 vaccine.

The chain couples TRBV14 to TRBJ1-5, with TRBD1 matching over 10 bases. Germline assignment: CDR1 SGHDN and CDR2 FVKESK. V trimming: 6 bases; J trimming: 2 bases; junction bases outside the gene matches: 4. This CDR3 region has 15 residues. The CDR3 nucleotides are TGTGCCAGCAGGCGGGACAGGGGCGGCAATCAGCCCCAGCATTTT. Amino acid sequence: CASRRDRGGNQPQHF. Full variable domain (remainder filled in from reference TRBV14 and TRBJ1-5): EAGVTQFPSHSVIEKGQTVTLRCDPISGHDNLYWYRRVMGKEIKFLLHFVKESKQDESGMPNNRFLAERTGGTYSTLKVQPAELEDSGVYFCASRRDRGGNQPQHFGDGTRLSIL.

The chain employs TRBV2 and TRBJ2-1; no clear D gene. Germline CDR1 reads SNHLY; CDR2 reads FYNNEI. The CDR3 has 12 amino acids. CDR3 sequence reads: CAPWLSYNEQFF. The CDR3 region has the DNA TGTGCGCCATGGTTATCCTACAATGAGCAGTTCTTC.

The rearrangement uses TRBV6-5 and TRBJ1-1; D unresolved. This CDR3 has 15 residues. Trimming left V 6 bases short and J 2 bases short, with 16 bases between. Germline CDR1 and CDR2: MNHEY and SVGAGI. The CDR3 DNA reads TGTGCCAGCAGAAGGCGCATCTTCGATAACACTGAAGCTTTCTTT. This translates into CASRRRIFDNTEAFF.

V and J are TRBV7-3 and TRBJ2-3; D perhaps matches TRBD2 (6 bases). Trimming removed 3 bases from V and 6 bases from J, with 13 bases in between. The CDR3 is 14 amino acids. The germline V gene encodes CDR1 SGHTA and CDR2 FQGTGA. The CDR3 nucleotides are TGTGCCAGCAGCTTTCACCCTAGCGTCGATACGCAGTATTTT. Translation: CASSFHPSVDTQYF.

V is TRBV5-1 and J is TRBJ1-4; D remains unclear. With 0 bases removed from V and 3 bases from J, the gap between germline ends came to 9 bases. Looked up from germline, CDR1 is SGHRS and CDR2 is YFSETQ. CDR3 length: 15 amino acids. The CDR3 sequence: CASSLGSGSNEKLFF. In nucleotides, the CDR3 is TGCGCCAGCAGCTTGGGGAGCGGATCTAATGAAAAACTGTTTTTT.

The CDR3 loop is CASSIGTALMGNTIYF. The CDR3 DNA sequence: TGTGCCAGCAGCATCGGGACAGCCTTGATGGGAAACACCATATATTTT. The chain combines TRBV5-4 with TRBJ1-3; TRBD1 aligns across 7 bases. The ends lost 4 bases at V and 4 bases at J; junction bases unmatched: 11. This CDR3 has 16 amino acids. The germline V gene has CDR1 SGHNT and CDR2 YYREEE (reference sequence).

The CDR3 DNA reads as TGTGCCAGCAGCTTTGATGAGGCCTCGAACACTGAAGCTTTCTTT. Encoded protein: CASSFDEASNTEAFF. The V call is TRBV11-3, the J call TRBJ1-1, with unresolved D. Germline V CDR1 and CDR2: SGHNT, YENEEA. CDR3 length equals 15 residues. V was shortened by 3 bases and J by 1 base, with 12 bases between the two germline ends.

The chain combines TRBV24-1 with TRBJ2-1; maybe TRBD2 (5 bases). Germline loops: CDR1 KGHDR, CDR2 SFDVKD. The CDR3 totals 14 residues. V was cut by 4 bases and J by 5 bases, with 11 bases left in between. The CDR3 sequence is CATSEGFGDNEQFF. CDR3 nucleotides: TGTGCCACCAGTGAGGGATTCGGGGACAATGAGCAGTTCTTC.

J is TRBJ1-1 and V is TRBV27; D remains unclear. Germline V gene sequence: CDR1 MNHEY, CDR2 SMNVEV (reference sequence). There are 15 residues in the CDR3. V was shortened by 0 bases and J by 0 bases, with 8 bases between the two germline ends. CDR3 in amino acids: CASSLSNLLNTEAFF. The CDR3 bases are TGTGCCAGCAGTTTATCGAACCTGCTGAACACTGAAGCTTTCTTT.

The gene calls are TRBV12-3 or TRBV12-4 and TRBJ1-1; D not certain. The CDR3 totals 11 residues. Trimming shortened V by 6 bases and J by 7 bases, and 9 bases separated the two germline ends. The CDR3 region is CASRASGEAFF. In DNA form, the CDR3 reads TGTGCCAGCAGGGCCTCGGGTGAAGCTTTCTTT.

The CDR3 nucleotides read TGTGCCAGCAGCTTTGGACAGAATAATGAAAAACTGTTTTTT. It translates to CASSFGQNNEKLFF. The gene calls are TRBV7-2 and TRBJ1-4, with a possible D match to TRBD1 (6 bases). Germline V CDR1 and CDR2: SGHTA, FQGNSA. Deletions cut 3 bases from V and 4 bases from J, with 9 bases between. The CDR3 is made up of 14 amino acids.

The J gene is TRBJ1-1, the V gene TRBV27; possibly TRBD1 for D (5 bases). V was clipped by 0 bases and J by 1 base, with 9 bases between them. The germline gives CDR1 MNHEY, CDR2 SMNVEV (reference sequence). CDR3 length: 15 residues. CDR3 in DNA: TGTGCCAGCAGTTTATCAGGGGTCGAGAACACTGAAGCTTTCTTT. Its protein product is CASSLSGVENTEAFF.

The chain links TRBV24-1 to TRBJ2-1; the match to TRBD2 covers 7 bases. Germline V gene data show CDR1 as KGHDR and CDR2 as SFDVKD. The CDR3 contains 16 residues. V shed 3 bases, J shed 1 base, and the junction held 5 bases outside the gene matches. In DNA form, the CDR3 reads TGTGCCACCAGTGATCCGGGGACTACGTCCTACAATGAGCAGTTCTTC. This sequence encodes CATSDPGTTSYNEQFF.

The chain has TRBV9 and TRBJ2-5; TRBD1 might be the D (6 bases). Germline CDR1 and CDR2: SGDLS and YYNGEE. The germline V and J ends were trimmed by 0 bases and 0 bases, with 15 bases remaining between them. CDR3 size: 17 residues. As DNA, the CDR3 is TGTGCCAGCAGCGTAGCTAAGACAGGCTTGCACCAAGAGACCCAGTACTTC. The encoded protein is CASSVAKTGLHQETQYF.

J is TRBJ1-3 and V is TRBV6-6; D is unclear. Germline CDR1 and CDR2: MNHNY and SVGAGI (reference sequence). V lost 6 bases and J 3 bases, leaving 6 bases between the germline ends. The CDR3 consists of 12 residues. CDR3 in DNA: TGTGCCAGCAGCCCGTTTGGAAACACCATATATTTT. The encoded protein is CASSPFGNTIYF.

The chain uses TRBV6-5 and TRBJ1-5; 8 bases are a match to TRBD1. The CDR3 has 15 residues. The V and J ends lost 8 bases and 5 bases, in that order; junction bases with no gene match: 11. CDR1 and CDR2 from the germline V gene are MNHEY and SVGAGI. Here the CDR3 reads CASRRLGQGHQPQHF. DNA of the CDR3: TGTGCCAGCCGTCGACTAGGACAGGGCCATCAGCCCCAGCATTTT.

As concerns this clone: One junction end does not reproduce the germline sequence, and a read error may be involved. CDR3 DNA sequence: TGTGCCAGCAGTTTTGGACCTAGCGGGAGGGAGGTCTTC. This gives the protein CASSFGPSGREVF. The gene calls are TRBV28 and TRBJ2-1, with 12 nucleotides matching TRBD2. Germline values: CDR1 MDHEN, CDR2 SYDVKM. The CDR3 contains 13 residues.

The chain is built from TRBV11-3 and TRBJ2-1, with no clear D. The CDR3 extends over 12 amino acids. V lost 1 base and J lost 8, with 6 bases in between. Germline-derived CDR1 and CDR2 are SGHNT and YENEEA. In DNA form, the CDR3 reads TGTGCCAGCAGCTTAGCCCCCGATGAGCAGTTCTTC. Translated, it gives CASSLAPDEQFF.

The chain has TRBV6-6 and TRBJ1-2, with 8 nucleotides matching TRBD1. Looked up from germline, CDR1 is MNHNY and CDR2 is SVGAGI (reference sequence). Losses at the gene ends were 5 bases for V and 4 bases for J; bases not matched to a gene: 12. The CDR3 totals 16 residues. DNA of the CDR3: TGTGCCAGCAGTAATGGACAGGGTAGATCTTCCTATGGCTACACCTTC. Translated, it gives CASSNGQGRSSYGYTF.

The rearrangement joins TRBV9 to TRBJ1-5; D perhaps matches TRBD1 (6 bases). Germline values: CDR1 SGDLS, CDR2 YYNGEE. The CDR3 consists of 15 residues. Trimming took 3 bases from V and 6 from J, leaving 16 bases between them. Here the CDR3 reads CASSEGGGDGQPQHF. The CDR3 nucleotides read TGTGCCAGCAGCGAGGGGGGAGGGGACGGTCAGCCCCAGCATTTT.

The gene calls are TRBV20-1 and TRBJ1-1; possibly TRBD1 for D (5 bases). Germline CDR1 is DFQATT and CDR2 is SNEGSKA (reference sequence). CDR3 size: 11 residues. V was cut by 4 bases and J by 7 bases, with 10 bases left in between. The CDR3 nucleotides read TGCAGTGCTATTGCAGGGCTTGAAGCTTTCTTT. Encoded protein: CSAIAGLEAFF.

The rearrangement uses TRBV25-1 and TRBJ1-2, with 7 bases that match TRBD1. V shed 6 bases, J shed 6 bases, and the junction held 10 bases outside the gene matches. Looked up from germline, CDR1 is MGHDK and CDR2 is SYGVNS. The CDR3 sequence is 14 residues long. CDR3 loop: CASRPTGWEDGYTF. CDR3 DNA sequence: TGTGCCAGCAGGCCGACAGGGTGGGAGGATGGCTACACCTTC.

Note on this clone: Germline is not matched at one junction end, which may reflect a read error. V is TRBV9 and J is TRBJ2-7; unclear D gene. The CDR3 totals 13 residues. Germline assignment: CDR1 SGDLS and CDR2 YYNGEE. The CDR3 loop is CASSVLSSDEQYF. Written as DNA, the CDR3 is TGTGCCAGCAGCGTCCTCTCCTCCGACGAGCAGTACTTC. The full variable domain, in which reference TRBV9 and TRBJ2-7 provide the parts outside the CDR3, is DSGVTQTPKHLITATGQRVTLRCSPRSGDLSVYWYQQSLDQGLQFLIQYYNGEERAKGNILERFSAQQFPDLHSELNLSSLELGDSALYFCASSVLSSDEQYFGPGTRLTVT.

The chain links TRBV18 to TRBJ1-4; D not certain. Germline CDR1 and CDR2: KGHSH and LQKENI. V was clipped by 7 bases and J by 0 bases, with 6 bases between them. This CDR3 region has 13 residues. CDR3 protein: CASLTSTNEKLFF. The CDR3 bases are TGTGCCAGCTTAACTTCAACTAATGAAAAACTGTTTTTT.

The genes are TRBV9 and TRBJ1-2, with 7 bases identical to TRBD1. CDR3 length equals 14 residues. V trimming: 4 bases; J trimming: 8 bases; junction bases outside the gene matches: 11. Germline V gene data show CDR1 as SGDLS and CDR2 as YYNGEE. The CDR3 reads CASSYETGRTGYTF. The DNA for the CDR3 is TGTGCCAGCAGCTACGAGACAGGGCGTACCGGCTACACCTTC.

Only one count was recorded for this clone. This rearrangement joins TRBV18 to TRBJ2-6, with 7 bases lining up with TRBD1. The germline gives CDR1 KGHSH, CDR2 LQKENI. Unmatched junction bases numbered 5, after V lost 2 bases and J lost 1 base. The CDR3 runs to 17 residues. The CDR3 nucleotides are TGTGCCAGCTCACCATCATACAGGGGATCTGGGGCCAACGTCCTGACTTTC. It is translated as CASSPSYRGSGANVLTF. Filled out from reference TRBV18 and TRBJ2-6, the complete variable domain reads NAGVMQNPRHLVRRRGQEARLRCSPMKGHSHVYWYRQLPEEGLKFMVYLQKENIIDESGMPKERFSAEFPKEGPSILRIQQVVRGDSAAYFCASSPSYRGSGANVLTFGAGSRLTVL.

This sequence joins TRBV5-1 and TRBJ2-2; no firm D call. The CDR3 length is 15 residues. V lost 0 bases, J lost 6 bases, and 12 bases lay in between. The V gene's germline CDR1 is SGHRS and CDR2 YFSETQ. CDR3 bases: TGCGCCAGCAGCTTGGTCAGCTTAGAGGCCGGGGAGCTGTTTTTT. This gives the protein CASSLVSLEAGELFF.